This T cell receptor beta chain is drawn from a study of blood T cell repertoires in COVID-19. Across the study: Samples of COVID-19 (acute and convalescent) were obtained from the United States, Italy and Spain. PBMCs, B-cell-depleted T cells, or T cells provided the cDNA or gDNA that made up the material.

Methods used by the authors: Counts of nucleated cells, estimated from reference gene primer amplification, were obtained. Clones were read by immunoSEQ multiplex PCR, and TCRdb kept only the in-frame ones, dropping some. The V and J calls and the clone size are those of that table, but D and trimming were determined from the DNA. Among some 140,000 clones listed, about 90% were seen once. V was shortened by 3 bases and J by 5 bases, with 13 bases between the two germline ends. The V gene's germline CDR1 is WNHNN and CDR2 SYGVQD (reference sequence). The CDR3 contains 14 residues. The sequenced sample consisted of peripheral blood. The sequence came from a man aged 45-65 years with acute or convalescent COVID-19. The chain couples TRBV10-1 to TRBJ1-1; no clear D gene. Here the CDR3 reads CASSDRQVPTEAFF. DNA for the CDR3: TGCGCCAGCAGTGACAGGCAGGTCCCAACTGAAGCTTTCTTT.